This TCR beta chain was recovered during a study of metastatic and nonmetastatic thyroid tumors. V was clipped by 3 bases and J by 3 bases, with 17 bases between them. The V gene's germline CDR1 is DFQATT and CDR2 SNEGSKA (reference sequence). The length of the CDR3 is 16 residues. This clone was counted many times. Through MiXCR, TCRdb re-clonotyped the PCR reads. In the table there are about 93,000 clones, roughly an eighth of which are singletons. Not a single patient had been given any form of treatment at any point before undergoing thyroid surgery. J is TRBJ2-2 and V is TRBV20-1; TRBD2 might be the D (6 bases). The clonotype comes from a female donor with papillary thyroid cancer or a benign thyroid nodule (not recorded which). Some clones in this sample may be carry-over from other donors' samples. The sample taken for sequencing was blood. CDR3 DNA sequence: TGCAGTGCTAGGCCCCCGGCGGGGCGAGACACCGGGGAGCTGTTTTTT. This encodes CSARPPAGRDTGELFF.